Shown below are 13 T cell receptor beta chains from a single sample sequenced in a study of blood T cell repertoires in COVID-19. The method was immunoSEQ multiplex PCR; TCRdb's version includes in-frame clones alone and lacks a portion of them. Of approximately 470,000 clones listed, over 75% were seen once; the top ten hold 3.2%. Sequencing was performed on peripheral blood. The receptors were sampled from a human donor in a cohort sampled during active COVID-19.

The rearrangement uses TRBV10-1 and TRBJ2-5; 7 positions match TRBD1. The V gene end was trimmed by 9 bases and the J gene end by 1 base; junction bases not matched to a gene: 2. This CDR3 comprises 12 residues. Germline V gives CDR1 WNHNN, CDR2 SYGVQD (reference sequence). Here the CDR3 reads CARRDSQETQYF. The CDR3, as DNA: TGCGCCAGAAGGGACAGCCAAGAGACCCAGTACTTC.

This chain joins TRBV24-1 and TRBJ2-1; 7 positions agree with TRBD2. Germline V gene lookup returns CDR1 KGHDR and CDR2 SFDVKD. The CDR3 totals 19 residues. The ends lost 2 bases at V and 0 bases at J; junction bases unmatched: 12. The CDR3 spells CATSDSRYQAGYSYNEQFF. Here the CDR3 DNA reads TGTGCCACCAGTGATTCGCGCTACCAAGCGGGATACTCCTACAATGAGCAGTTCTTC.

The rearrangement links TRBV9 to TRBJ2-7; D possibly corresponds to TRBD2 (6 bases). The length of the CDR3 is 15 residues. Germline values: CDR1 SGDLS, CDR2 YYNGEE. V lost 2 bases and J 5 bases, leaving 17 bases between the germline ends. CDR3 DNA sequence: TGTGCCAGCAGCGTCTCTAGCGTAGCCATCCACGAGCAGTACTTC. The encoded protein is CASSVSSVAIHEQYF.

The rearrangement links TRBV5-6 to TRBJ1-5; D not certain. This CDR3 contains 12 residues. The germline CDR1 and CDR2 sequences are SGHDT and YYEEEE. Deletions cut 2 bases from V and 6 bases from J, with 6 bases between. This CDR3 reads CASSLASQPQHF. The CDR3 nucleotides read TGTGCCAGCAGCTTAGCCTCTCAGCCCCAGCATTTT.

V usage is TRBV19 and J usage is TRBJ2-1; 13 positions agree with TRBD2. Germline trimming cut 5 bases from V and 0 bases from J; bases unmatched to any gene: 7. The CDR3 totals 18 residues. Germline V lookup: CDR1 LNHDA, CDR2 SQIVND (reference sequence). The CDR3 loop is CASSRLAGGPYSYNEQFF. The CDR3 region has the DNA TGTGCCAGTAGTCGACTAGCGGGAGGCCCCTACTCCTACAATGAGCAGTTCTTC.

The V and J genes are TRBV5-1 and TRBJ2-3; 8 bases align to TRBD2. J gave up 4 bases and V 4 bases, and 11 bases lay outside the gene matches. Germline CDR1 reads SGHRS; CDR2 reads YFSETQ. The CDR3 loop spans 16 amino acids. CDR3 bases: TGCGCCAGCAGCAAACGAGCGGGAGCTCGCGCAGATACGCAGTATTTT. Encoded protein: CASSKRAGARADTQYF.

A note on this clone: In the same sample, other DNA sequences code for this CDR3. CDR3 bases: TGTGCCAGCAGCGGGACAGGCGGCAATCAGCCCCAGCATTTT. Translation gives CASSGTGGNQPQHF. The J gene is TRBJ1-5, the V gene TRBV2; 8 nucleotides agree with TRBD1. This CDR3 has 14 amino acids. CDR1 SNHLY and CDR2 FYNNEI come from the germline V gene. J gave up 2 bases and V 6 bases, and 3 bases lay outside the gene matches.

The V gene is TRBV6-2 or TRBV6-3, the J gene TRBJ1-5, with 9 bases lining up with TRBD1. Trimming took 2 bases from V and 7 from J; bases not matched to a gene: 6. The CDR3 loop spans 15 amino acids. Germline V lookup: CDR1 MNHEY, CDR2 SVGEGT. The CDR3 region has the DNA TGTGCCAGCAGTTACGGGGGGACAGGGAAGCAGCCCCAGCATTTT. Its protein is CASSYGGTGKQPQHF.

The rearrangement uses TRBV19 and TRBJ1-2, with unresolved D. The length of the CDR3 is 14 residues. Germline lookup yields CDR1 LNHDA and CDR2 SQIVND (reference sequence). V was trimmed by 6 bases and J by 1 base, leaving 12 bases between them. The CDR3 protein is CASREIGVNYGYTF. Written as DNA, the CDR3 is TGTGCCAGTAGAGAAATCGGAGTTAACTATGGCTACACCTTC.

This clone was picked up one time. The V call is TRBV19, the J call TRBJ1-3; D possibly corresponds to TRBD1 (6 bases). This CDR3 contains 18 residues. CDR1 is LNHDA, CDR2 SQIVND, per germline (reference sequence). V was pared by 4 bases and J by 0 bases, with 19 bases between. The CDR3 is CASSTTRLQGFSGNTIYF. CDR3 sequence (DNA): TGTGCCAGTAGTACCACCCGCCTACAGGGCTTCTCTGGAAACACCATATATTTT.

The chain couples TRBV10-3 to TRBJ1-2; maybe TRBD1 (5 bases). Between the trimmed V and J ends, which lost 3 bases and 3 bases, there was a span of 14 bases. CDR3 length: 15 amino acids. CDR1 and CDR2 from the germline V gene are ENHRY and SYGVKD. The DNA of the CDR3 is TGTGCCATCAGTGAAAGTTCATTAGGGGACTATGGCTACACCTTC. This gives the protein CAISESSLGDYGYTF.

This clone occurred a few times. In nucleotides, the CDR3 is TGTGCCAGCAGCTTAGCACAGGGCTCCTACAATGAGCAGTTCTTC. Translated, it gives CASSLAQGSYNEQFF. The chain links TRBV7-2 to TRBJ2-1; tentative D call: TRBD1 (6 bases). Trimming removed 0 bases from V and 0 bases from J, with 6 bases in between. This CDR3 region has 15 residues. Germline CDR1 SGHTA, CDR2 FQGNSA.

The V gene is TRBV5-4, the J gene TRBJ2-7, with 8 nucleotides matching TRBD1. V lost 1 base to trimming and J lost 3 bases; unmatched junction nucleotides: 9. This CDR3 is built from 16 residues. Germline CDR1 is SGHNT and CDR2 is YYREEE (reference sequence). The CDR3 loop is CASSLLRDRLNYEQYF. The CDR3 DNA follows: TGTGCCAGCAGCTTGTTAAGGGACAGGCTGAACTACGAGCAGTACTTC.